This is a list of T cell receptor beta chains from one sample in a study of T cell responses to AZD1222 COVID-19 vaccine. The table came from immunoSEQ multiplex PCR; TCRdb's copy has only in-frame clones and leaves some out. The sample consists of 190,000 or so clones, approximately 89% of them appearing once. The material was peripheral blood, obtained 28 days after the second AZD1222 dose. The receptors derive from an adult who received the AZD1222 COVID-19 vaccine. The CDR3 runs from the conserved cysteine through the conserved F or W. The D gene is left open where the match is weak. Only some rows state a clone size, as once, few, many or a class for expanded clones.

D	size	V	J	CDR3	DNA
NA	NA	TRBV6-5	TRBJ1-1	CASSYSTAGNTEAFF	TGTGCCAGCAGTTACTCGACGGCAGGAAACACTGAAGCTTTCTTT
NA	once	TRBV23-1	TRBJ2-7	CASSQSGHPTYEQYF	TGCGCCAGCAGTCAATCGGGACACCCTACCTACGAGCAGTACTTC
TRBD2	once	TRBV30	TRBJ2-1	CAWGGGGSSYNEQFF	TGTGCCTGGGGCGGAGGCGGGAGCTCCTACAATGAGCAGTTCTTC
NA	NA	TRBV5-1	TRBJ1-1	CASSLTTGNTEAFF	TGCGCCAGCAGCTTAACGACAGGGAACACTGAAGCTTTCTTT
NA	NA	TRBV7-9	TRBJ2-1	CASSLASGGTNYNEQFF	TGTGCCAGCAGCTTAGCTAGCGGTGGGACGAATTACAATGAGCAGTTCTTC
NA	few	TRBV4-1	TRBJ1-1	CASKRGASTEAFF	TGCGCCAGCAAACGAGGGGCAAGCACTGAAGCTTTCTTT
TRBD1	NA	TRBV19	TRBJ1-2	CASSRQGPLAHYGYTF	TGTGCCAGTAGTAGACAGGGGCCGCTAGCCCACTATGGCTACACCTTC
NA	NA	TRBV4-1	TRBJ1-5	CASSPHGGYSNQPQHF	TGCGCCAGCAGCCCCCACGGGGGGTATAGCAATCAGCCCCAGCATTTT
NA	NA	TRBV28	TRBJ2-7	CASGGFSYEQYF	TGTGCCAGCGGCGGCTTCTCCTACGAGCAGTACTTC
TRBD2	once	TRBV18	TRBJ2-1	CASSGLAGYNEQFF	TGTGCCAGCTCGGGACTAGCGGGGTACAATGAGCAGTTCTTC
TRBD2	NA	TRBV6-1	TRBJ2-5	CASSVRTSGPQETQYF	TGTGCCAGCAGTGTTCGGACTAGCGGCCCACAAGAGACCCAGTACTTC
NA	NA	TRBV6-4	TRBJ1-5	CASSDYRRKNSNQPQHF	TGTGCCAGCAGTGATTACCGACGGAAGAATAGCAATCAGCCCCAGCATTTT
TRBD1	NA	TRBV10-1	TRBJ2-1	CASSNRGRSYNEQFF	TGCGCCAGCAGTAACAGGGGAAGGTCCTACAATGAGCAGTTCTTC
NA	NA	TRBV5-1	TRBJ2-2	CASSWDQNTGELFF	TGCGCCAGCAGCTGGGACCAGAACACCGGGGAGCTGTTTTTT
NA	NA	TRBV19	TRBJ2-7	CASRPGGGYEQYF	TGTGCCAGTAGACCCGGGGGTGGCTACGAGCAGTACTTC
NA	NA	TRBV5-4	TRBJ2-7	CASSPGPPVAYEQYF	TGTGCCAGCAGCCCGGGACCGCCCGTCGCCTACGAGCAGTACTTC
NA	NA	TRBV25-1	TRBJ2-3	CASSDRPQLADTQYF	TGTGCCAGCAGTGACCGGCCTCAGTTGGCAGATACGCAGTATTTT
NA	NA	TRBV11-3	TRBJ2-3	CASSLGGKTDTQYF	TGTGCCAGCAGCTTAGGGGGGAAGACAGATACGCAGTATTTT
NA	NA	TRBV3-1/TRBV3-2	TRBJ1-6	CASSYGHPQSPLHF	TGTGCCAGCAGCTACGGACATCCTCAATCACCCCTCCACTTT
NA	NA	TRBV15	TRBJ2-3	CATSTGDGRTDTQYF	TGTGCCACCAGCACAGGGGACGGACGCACAGATACGCAGTATTTT
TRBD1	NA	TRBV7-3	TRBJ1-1	CASSSRQGAEAFF	TGTGCCAGCAGCTCCAGACAGGGGGCTGAAGCTTTCTTT
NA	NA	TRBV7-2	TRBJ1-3	CASSSSGTRGNTIYF	TGTGCCAGCAGCTCTTCCGGGACACGTGGAAACACCATATATTTT
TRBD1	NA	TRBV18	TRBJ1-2	CASSPRVGTESNYGYTF	TGTGCCAGCTCACCCCGGGTCGGGACAGAGTCTAACTATGGCTACACCTTC
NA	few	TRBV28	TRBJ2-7	CASSTPGERRGHEQYF	TGTGCCAGCAGTACGCCAGGGGAGCGGCGGGGCCACGAGCAGTACTTC
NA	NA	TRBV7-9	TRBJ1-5	CASSLVGTGQGQPQHF	TGTGCCAGCAGCTTGGTCGGTACCGGGCAAGGTCAGCCCCAGCATTTT
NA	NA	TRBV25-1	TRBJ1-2	CASSASGIYGYTF	TGTGCCAGCAGTGCATCCGGGATCTATGGCTACACCTTC
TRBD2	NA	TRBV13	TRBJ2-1	CASSGFQGREGGNEQFF	TGTGCCAGCAGCGGGTTCCAAGGGAGGGAAGGAGGCAATGAGCAGTTCTTC
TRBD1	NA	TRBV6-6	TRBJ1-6	CASSLGTGSSPLHF	TGTGCCAGCAGTCTCGGGACAGGGAGTTCACCCCTCCACTTT
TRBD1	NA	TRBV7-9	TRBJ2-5	CASTQQGAKETQYF	TGTGCCAGCACCCAACAGGGGGCAAAAGAGACCCAGTACTTC
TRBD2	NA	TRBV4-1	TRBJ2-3	CASSQVAGAADTQYF	TGCGCCAGCAGCCAAGTAGCGGGAGCGGCAGATACGCAGTATTTT
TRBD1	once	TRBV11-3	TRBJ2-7	CASSLRGTGRSPYEQYF	TGTGCCAGCAGCTTAAGGGGGACAGGGAGGAGCCCTTACGAGCAGTACTTC
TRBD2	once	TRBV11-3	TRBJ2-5	CASSFYTTSTETQYF	TGTGCCAGCAGCTTTTATACGACTAGCACCGAGACCCAGTACTTC
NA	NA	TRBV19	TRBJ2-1	CASSIRDEQFF	TGTGCCAGTAGTATCAGGGATGAGCAGTTCTTC
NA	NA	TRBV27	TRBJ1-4	CASSSQGQDEKLFF	TGTGCCAGCAGTTCACAGGGTCAGGATGAAAAACTGTTTTTT